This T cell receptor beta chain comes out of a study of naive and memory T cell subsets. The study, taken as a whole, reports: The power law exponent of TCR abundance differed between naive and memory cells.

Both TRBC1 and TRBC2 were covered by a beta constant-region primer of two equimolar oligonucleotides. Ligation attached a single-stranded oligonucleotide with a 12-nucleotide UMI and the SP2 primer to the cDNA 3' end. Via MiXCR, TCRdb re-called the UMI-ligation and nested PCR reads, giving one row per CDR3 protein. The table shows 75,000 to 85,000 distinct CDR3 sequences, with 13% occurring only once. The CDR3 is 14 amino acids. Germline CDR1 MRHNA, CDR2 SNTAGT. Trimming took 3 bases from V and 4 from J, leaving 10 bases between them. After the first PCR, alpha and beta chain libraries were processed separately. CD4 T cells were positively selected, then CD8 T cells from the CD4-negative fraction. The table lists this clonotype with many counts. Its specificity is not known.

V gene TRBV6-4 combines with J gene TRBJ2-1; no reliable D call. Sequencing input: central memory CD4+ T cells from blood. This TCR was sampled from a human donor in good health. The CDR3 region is CASSEKDGYNEQFF. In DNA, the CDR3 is TGTGCCAGCAGTGAAAAAGATGGGTACAATGAGCAGTTCTTC.